Many counts were recorded for the clone carrying this T cell receptor (beta chain). Its antigen remains unidentified. The sample belongs to a study of regulatory T cells in long-lasting Graves disease. General study results and limits: Persistent patients shared more public clonotypes (roughly 3,000) than newly diagnosed patients (approximately 960). TRBV28, TRBJ1-2 and TRBJ2-5 were favored in persistent disease.

The CDR3 sequence is 18 residues long. V lost 4 bases and J 2 bases, leaving 18 bases between the germline ends. Germline assignment: CDR1 MDHEN and CDR2 SYDVKM. The TCR beta library used iRepertoire HTBI primers with Arm-PCR amplification of CDR3. TCRdb re-derived calls from the multiplex PCR reads in MiXCR, one entry per CDR3 protein. Of fewer than 400,000 distinct CDR3 sequences listed, less than 25% were seen once; the top ten hold around 21%. Time point defined: persistent/refractory GD, antithyroid drugs over 5 years with positive TRAb. The TCR library was made from RNA extracted from PBMCs. The J gene is TRBJ2-6, the V gene TRBV28; D is undetermined. This receptor was taken from a female donor with Graves disease. The sample in question was peripheral blood mononuclear cells (PBMCs), obtained when the disease was refractory, from a patient treated with antithyroid drugs. The CDR3 region is CASSSPREGQTGANVLTF. The CDR3 nucleotides are TGTGCCAGCAGTTCCCCCCGTGAAGGTCAGACTGGGGCCAACGTCCTGACTTTC.